The 11 T cell receptor beta chains reported below all come from one sample, sequenced in a study of blood T cell repertoires in COVID-19. TCRdb's table, derived via immunoSEQ multiplex PCR, lists solely in-frame clones and lacks some. Of just under 20,000 clones in the sample, roughly 85% were seen once. Sequenced input: peripheral blood. Receptors originate from a human donor with active COVID-19. The donor label of this sample is uncertain.

This chain uses TRBV2 with TRBJ2-1, with 7 bases identical to TRBD1. This CDR3 has 13 amino acids. V trimming: 7 bases; J trimming: 5 bases; junction bases outside the gene matches: 5. Per germline, CDR1 SNHLY and CDR2 FYNNEI. CDR3: CASKGDRNNEQFF. CDR3 sequence (DNA): TGTGCCAGCAAGGGGGACAGAAACAATGAGCAGTTCTTC.

This sequence joins TRBV7-2 and TRBJ2-7, with 10 bases matching TRBD2. V lost 5 bases, J lost 6 bases, and 13 bases stayed unmatched. Germline V gives CDR1 SGHTA, CDR2 FQGNSA. The CDR3 consists of 16 residues. The chain's CDR3 is CASSPSDARLAGEQYF. Written as DNA, the CDR3 is TGTGCCAGCAGCCCCTCTGACGCCCGACTAGCGGGCGAGCAGTACTTC.

The chain couples TRBV18 to TRBJ2-7, with 7 bases identical to TRBD1. CDR1 and CDR2 from the germline V gene are KGHSH and LQKENI. The V segment lost 1 base and the J segment 3 bases; nucleotides outside the gene matches: 0. The CDR3 spans 13 residues. This CDR3 reads CASSPRDSYEQYF. The CDR3 region has the DNA TGTGCCAGCTCACCACGGGACAGCTACGAGCAGTACTTC.

The chain combines TRBV18 with TRBJ1-1; no definite D call. This CDR3 is 14 amino acids long. Trimming took off 4 bases at V and 4 bases at J, with 13 bases between the two ends. Germline V gene sequence: CDR1 KGHSH, CDR2 LQKENI. The CDR3 DNA follows: TGTGCCAGCTCACTCCGCGGGTTGGGCACTGAAGCTTTCTTT. Its translation is CASSLRGLGTEAFF.

The chain joins TRBV18 to TRBJ2-1; TRBD2 matches 11 bases. The CDR3 extends over 15 amino acids. Trimming took 6 bases from V and 6 from J; bases not matched to a gene: 7. The germline gives CDR1 KGHSH, CDR2 LQKENI. The CDR3 loop is CASSETSGGGNEQFF. CDR3 DNA: TGTGCCAGCTCGGAAACTAGCGGGGGCGGCAATGAGCAGTTCTTC. Variable domain in full (rest from reference TRBV18 and TRBJ2-1): NAGVMQNPRHLVRRRGQEARLRCSPMKGHSHVYWYRQLPEEGLKFMVYLQKENIIDESGMPKERFSAEFPKEGPSILRIQQVVRGDSAAYFCASSETSGGGNEQFFGPGTRLTVL.

The rearrangement joins TRBV5-6 to TRBJ2-7; TRBD2 agrees at 7 bases. The germline CDR1 and CDR2 sequences are SGHDT and YYEEEE. The ends lost 3 bases at V and 4 bases at J; junction bases unmatched: 10. The CDR3 totals 15 residues. The chain's CDR3 is CASSSTLGGFYEQYF. CDR3 sequence (DNA): TGTGCCAGCAGCTCCACCCTCGGGGGGTTTTACGAGCAGTACTTC.

The chain is built from TRBV11-2 and TRBJ1-3; the D is unclear. CDR3 size: 15 residues. Germline V gives CDR1 SGHAT, CDR2 FQNNGV. The ends were cut back, 3 bases at V and 5 bases at J, with 14 bases in the middle. As DNA, the CDR3 is TGTGCCAGCAGCTTTGGGCTCGGCGTGAGAAACACCATATATTTT. Protein sequence: CASSFGLGVRNTIYF.

The chain joins TRBV5-8 to TRBJ2-1, with D possibly matching TRBD1 (5 bases). CDR1 is SGHTS and CDR2 is YDEGEE in the germline V gene. The length of the CDR3 is 11 residues. V shed 5 bases and J shed 5 bases, with 5 bases lying between them. Here the CDR3 DNA reads TGTGCCAGCAGAGGGGACAATGAGCAGTTCTTC. It specifies CASRGDNEQFF.

This clone was counted a few times. The chain is built from TRBV6-6 and TRBJ1-1, with 7 nucleotides matching TRBD1. CDR1 is MNHNY and CDR2 is SVGAGI in the germline V gene (reference sequence). The trim removed 6 bases at V and 0 bases at J, leaving 10 bases unmatched. The CDR3 covers 16 residues. The CDR3 loop is CASSHPGQKMNTEAFF. The CDR3 nucleotides read TGTGCCAGCAGCCATCCGGGACAGAAGATGAACACTGAAGCTTTCTTT.

The chain carries TRBV29-1 and TRBJ2-7; tentatively, D is TRBD1 (5 bases). CDR3 length equals 14 residues. The V gene lost 3 bases and the J gene lost 1 base, with 13 bases spanning the gap. Germline CDR1 is SQVTM and CDR2 is ANQGSEA. The DNA for the CDR3 is TGCAGCGTTGAGGATAGGGGTGCATCCTACGAGCAGTACTTC. This translates into CSVEDRGASYEQYF.

J is TRBJ1-5 and V is TRBV10-1; no clear D gene. Germline V gene data show CDR1 as WNHNN and CDR2 as SYGVQD (reference sequence). The ends were cut back, 6 bases at V and 9 bases at J, with 12 bases in the middle. The CDR3 runs 12 residues. The CDR3 sequence is CASRKLKLPQHF. In DNA, the CDR3 is TGCGCCAGCAGAAAACTCAAACTGCCCCAGCATTTT.